Shown below are 14 T cell receptor beta chains from a single sample sequenced in a study of blood T cell repertoires in COVID-19 (dated by TCRdb to 2020 to 2021). To prepare the library, the immunoSEQ multiplex PCR assay was applied. In its TCRdb copy, this immuneACCESS table keeps in-frame sequences only and misses some clones. Where compared with another copy, unresolved V genes explain less than half of these, and the others have no known cause. In all, the sample holds around 140,000 clones, and approximately 70% of those were seen once. Around 2% of the sample comes from the top ten. Sequences were obtained from peripheral blood. The receptor set was obtained from a woman in her 70s with acute or convalescent COVID-19.

The V call is TRBV9, the J call TRBJ2-2; 8 positions agree with TRBD1. V lost 0 bases and J lost 8; bases outside the gene matches: 9. The CDR3 spans 16 residues. The V gene's germline CDR1 is SGDLS and CDR2 YYNGEE. The CDR3 is CASSVVAGGLPGELFF. CDR3 sequence (DNA): TGTGCCAGCAGCGTAGTGGCAGGGGGCTTACCGGGGGAGCTGTTTTTT.

The genes are TRBV10-1 and TRBJ2-2; 9 nucleotides match TRBD1. The J segment lost 7 bases and the V segment lost 4 bases, leaving 13 bases of the junction unmatched. The CDR3 is 17 amino acids. Per germline, CDR1 WNHNN and CDR2 SYGVQD (reference sequence). The CDR3 bases are TGCGCCAGCAGTGCCTCGGACAGGGGCGCCGGAGGCGGGGAGCTGTTTTTT. Its translation is CASSASDRGAGGGELFF.

The rearrangement uses TRBV7-9 and TRBJ1-5; 7 bases agree with TRBD1. V trimming: 3 bases; J trimming: 3 bases; junction bases outside the gene matches: 2. From germline, CDR1 is SEHNR and CDR2 FQNEAQ (reference sequence). The CDR3 covers 14 residues. The DNA for the CDR3 is TGTGCCAGCAGCTTCACAGGGGACAATCAGCCCCAGCATTTT. It encodes CASSFTGDNQPQHF.

The chain links TRBV5-1 to TRBJ1-2; D uncertain. The CDR3 runs 13 residues. The V gene's germline CDR1 is SGHRS and CDR2 YFSETQ. Deletions cut 7 bases from V and 1 base from J, with 11 bases between. The CDR3 bases are TGCGCCAGCTCAGCACGGGTTAACTATGGCTACACCTTC. This sequence encodes CASSARVNYGYTF.

This rearrangement joins TRBV5-5 to TRBJ2-3, with D hard to call. Germline CDR1 and CDR2: SGHKS and YYEKEE (reference sequence). V lost 0 bases, J lost 6 bases, and 5 bases lay in between. This CDR3 has 12 residues. As DNA, the CDR3 is TGTGCCAGCAGCTTGGATGAGGATACGCAGTATTTT. Amino acids: CASSLDEDTQYF.

This clone occurred once. The chain is built from TRBV7-2 and TRBJ2-1; the match to TRBD1 covers 11 bases. V lost 5 bases to trimming and J lost 9 bases; unmatched junction nucleotides: 6. CDR1 and CDR2 from the germline V gene are SGHTA and FQGNSA. CDR3 size: 14 residues. CDR3 bases: TGTGCCAGCAGCCTAAGGGACAGGGGGGCTGAGCAGTTCTTC. Residues: CASSLRDRGAEQFF. Based on the CDR3 plus reference TRBV7-2 and TRBJ2-1, the full variable domain is GAGVSQSPSNKVTEKGKDVELRCDPISGHTALYWYRQSLGQGLEFLIYFQGNSAPDKSGLPSDRFSAERTGGSVSTLTIQRTQQEDSAVYLCASSLRDRGAEQFFGPGTRLTVL.

A few counts support this clone. The CDR3: CASSLTGTGRLGYTF. CDR3 nucleotide sequence: TGTGCCAGCAGTTTAACCGGGACAGGGCGACTCGGCTACACCTTC. This sequence joins TRBV27 and TRBJ1-2, with 9 bases aligning to TRBD1. Germline CDR1 reads MNHEY; CDR2 reads SMNVEV (reference sequence). The CDR3 has 15 amino acids. V was clipped by 2 bases and J by 8 bases; unmatched bases: 9.

The chain recombines TRBV28 with TRBJ2-5, with TRBD1 matching over 7 bases. This CDR3 contains 13 residues. Germline V gives CDR1 MDHEN, CDR2 SYDVKM. With V trimmed by 7 bases and J by 5 bases, 7 bases remained unmatched. CDR3 region: CASNQGVRETQYF. In DNA form, the CDR3 reads TGTGCCAGCAACCAGGGGGTGCGGGAGACCCAGTACTTC.

J is TRBJ1-4 and V is TRBV19; the D is unclear. V was trimmed by 4 bases and J by 3 bases, leaving 12 bases between them. Germline CDR1 reads LNHDA; CDR2 reads SQIVND (reference sequence). The CDR3 covers 15 residues. In nucleotides, the CDR3 is TGTGCCAGTAGTAGGTCAACCCTACCTAATGAAAAACTGTTTTTT. It encodes CASSRSTLPNEKLFF. The entire variable domain, with the rest obtained from reference TRBV19 and TRBJ1-4, is as follows: DGGITQSPKYLFRKEGQNVTLSCEQNLNHDAMYWYRQDPGQGLRLIYYSQIVNDFQKGDIAEGYSVSREKKESFPLTVTSAQKNPTAFYLCASSRSTLPNEKLFFGSGTQLSVL.

The chain joins TRBV4-2 to TRBJ2-5, with 7 nucleotides matching TRBD2. J gave up 4 bases and V 1 base, and 0 bases lay outside the gene matches. The CDR3 sequence is 13 residues long. Germline CDR1 reads LGHNA; CDR2 reads YNFKEQ. This chain's CDR3 is CASSQGEGETQYF. Written as DNA, the CDR3 is TGTGCCAGCAGCCAAGGGGAGGGAGAGACCCAGTACTTC.

This clone was observed a handful of times. The chain joins TRBV6-5 to TRBJ1-5; no firm D call. Trimming took off 5 bases at V and 3 bases at J, with 8 bases between the two ends. Germline V gene data show CDR1 as MNHEY and CDR2 as SVGAGI. The CDR3 consists of 13 residues. Here the CDR3 DNA reads TGTGCCAGCAGTCAGGACTTCAATCAGCCCCAGCATTTT. Translation: CASSQDFNQPQHF.

The V gene is TRBV12-3 or TRBV12-4, the J gene TRBJ2-7, with 9 bases that match TRBD2. CDR3 length equals 13 residues. Losses at the gene ends were 5 bases for V and 5 bases for J; bases not matched to a gene: 4. The CDR3 spells CASSTGLAHEQYF. CDR3 DNA: TGTGCCAGCAGTACGGGACTAGCCCACGAGCAGTACTTC.

This clone has only a few counts. In DNA form, the CDR3 reads TGTGCCAGCAGCAGACAGGGGGCGTGCACAGATACGCAGTATTTT. It yields the protein CASSRQGACTDTQYF. The V gene is TRBV21-1, the J gene TRBJ2-3; the table's D call of TRBD1 was not tested on the DNA. TRBV21-1 counts as a pseudogene. The CDR3 totals 15 residues.

The gene calls are TRBV25-1 and TRBJ1-4; D perhaps matches TRBD1 (6 bases). CDR1 is MGHDK and CDR2 is SYGVNS in the germline V gene. Trimming cost V 3 bases and J 8 bases, with 13 bases left between them. The CDR3 runs to 14 residues. The CDR3 spells CASSEQGIGEKLFF. The CDR3 region has the DNA TGTGCCAGCAGTGAGCAGGGGATTGGGGAAAAACTGTTTTTT.